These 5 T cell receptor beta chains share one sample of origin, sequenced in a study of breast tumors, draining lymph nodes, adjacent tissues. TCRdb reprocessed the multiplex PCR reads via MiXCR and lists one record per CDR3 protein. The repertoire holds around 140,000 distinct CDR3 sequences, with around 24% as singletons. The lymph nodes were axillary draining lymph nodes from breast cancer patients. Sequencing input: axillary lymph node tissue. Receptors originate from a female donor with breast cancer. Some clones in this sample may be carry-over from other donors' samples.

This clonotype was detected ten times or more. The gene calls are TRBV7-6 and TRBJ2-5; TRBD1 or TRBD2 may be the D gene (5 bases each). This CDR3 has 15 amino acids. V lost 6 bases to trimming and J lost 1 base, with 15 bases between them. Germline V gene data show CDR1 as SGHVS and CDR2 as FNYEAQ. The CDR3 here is CASRNHGGPQETQYF. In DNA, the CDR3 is TGTGCCAGCAGGAACCATGGGGGTCCCCAAGAGACCCAGTACTTC.

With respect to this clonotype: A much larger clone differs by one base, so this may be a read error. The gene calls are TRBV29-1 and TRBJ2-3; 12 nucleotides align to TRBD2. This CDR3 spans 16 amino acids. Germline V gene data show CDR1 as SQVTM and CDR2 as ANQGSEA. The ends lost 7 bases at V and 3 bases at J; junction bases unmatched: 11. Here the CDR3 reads CSGWGTSGGQTDTQYF. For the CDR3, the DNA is TGCAGCGGTTGGGGAACTAGCGGGGGGCAAACAGATACGCAGTATTTT.

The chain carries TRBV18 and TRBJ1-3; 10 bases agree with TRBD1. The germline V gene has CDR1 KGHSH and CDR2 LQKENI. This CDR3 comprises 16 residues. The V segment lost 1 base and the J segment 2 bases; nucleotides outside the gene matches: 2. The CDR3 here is CASSPLGQGAGNTIYF. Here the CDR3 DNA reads TGTGCCAGCTCACCACTTGGACAGGGGGCTGGAAACACCATATATTTT.

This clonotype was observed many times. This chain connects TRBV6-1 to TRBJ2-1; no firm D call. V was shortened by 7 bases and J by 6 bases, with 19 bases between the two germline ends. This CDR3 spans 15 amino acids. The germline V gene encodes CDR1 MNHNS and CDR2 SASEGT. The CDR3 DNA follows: TGTGCCAGCACCCAGCGCTGCGCCAGTCTCAATGAGCAGTTCTTC. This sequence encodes CASTQRCASLNEQFF.

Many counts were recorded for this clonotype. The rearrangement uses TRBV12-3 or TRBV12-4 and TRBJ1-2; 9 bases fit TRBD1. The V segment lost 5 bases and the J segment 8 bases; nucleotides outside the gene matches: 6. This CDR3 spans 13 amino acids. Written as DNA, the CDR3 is TGTGCCAGCAGTCCGGGACAGGGCTTGGGCTACACCTTC. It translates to CASSPGQGLGYTF.